The present TCR beta chain was sequenced within a study of human T cells and chemical hapten exposure. Study summary: Scalp application of diphenylcyclopropenone was performed weekly in patients across the entire approximately 24-week study. Study-wide findings and caveats: Significantly greater numbers of large CDR3 similarity clusters came from expanded TCRs than from controls.

Time point reported: pre-sensitization, week 0. Regarding treatment: therapeutic diphenylcyclopropenone sensitization with weekly scalp DPC. The library gave individual cDNA molecules unique molecular identifiers. TCRdb passed the RACE reads through MiXCR, listing each CDR3 protein once. Here the sample spans around 92,000 distinct CDR3 sequences, approximately 11% being singletons. This clonotype was found a few times. Its antigen remains unknown. This CDR3 contains 15 residues. Trimming left V 5 bases short and J 4 bases short, with 17 bases between. The sample consisted of whole blood, taken in connection with sensitization to the hapten diphenylcyclopropenone (DPC). The chain is built from TRBV12-3 or TRBV12-4 and TRBJ1-1; maybe TRBD1 (5 bases). The sequence was obtained from an older woman with alopecia areata. Some clones in this sample may be carry-over from other donors' samples. As DNA, the CDR3 is TGTGCCAGCAGTCCGACCAGGACACCTGGCACTGAAGCTTTCTTT. Amino acids: CASSPTRTPGTEAFF.